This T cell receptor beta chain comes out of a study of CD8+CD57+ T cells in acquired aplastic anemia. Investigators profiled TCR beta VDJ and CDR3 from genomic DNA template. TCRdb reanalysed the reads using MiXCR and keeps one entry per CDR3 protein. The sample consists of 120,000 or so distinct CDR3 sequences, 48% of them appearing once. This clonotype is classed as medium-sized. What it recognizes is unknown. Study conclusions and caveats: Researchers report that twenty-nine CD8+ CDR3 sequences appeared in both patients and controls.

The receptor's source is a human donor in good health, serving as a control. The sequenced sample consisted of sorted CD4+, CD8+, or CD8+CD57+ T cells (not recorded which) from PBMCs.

Written as DNA, the CDR3 is TGTGCCACCAGCAGAGAAAGACAGGGGGCAGGGAAGCCCCAGCATTTT. It codes for CATSRERQGAGKPQHF. The V gene is TRBV15, the J gene TRBJ1-5; 10 nucleotides match TRBD1. From germline, CDR1 is LNHNV and CDR2 YYDKDF (reference sequence). This CDR3 is built from 16 residues. V lost 0 bases to trimming and J lost 8 bases; unmatched junction nucleotides: 7.